Listed here are 2 T cell receptor beta chains from one sample, sequenced in a study of cytomegalovirus exposure and HLA in healthy donors. Profiled with immunoSEQ multiplex PCR; TCRdb holds only in-frame clones, not every one. The sample consists of 100,000 to 150,000 clones, 85% to 90% of them appearing once. The sequenced material came from PBMCs. The source of these receptors is a young woman in good health and CMV-seronegative.

The J gene is TRBJ2-2, the V gene TRBV9; 9 bases are shared with TRBD1. The CDR3 totals 16 residues. V was pared by 4 bases and J by 7 bases, with 11 bases of the junction left unmatched. Germline lookup yields CDR1 SGDLS and CDR2 YYNGEE. In DNA form, the CDR3 reads TGTGCCAGCAGCTCTCTTGGACAGGGGTATAGCGGGGAGCTGTTTTTT. This codes for CASSSLGQGYSGELFF.

This rearrangement joins TRBV4-1 to TRBJ1-2; D is ambiguous. Germline V gene sequence: CDR1 MGHRA, CDR2 YSYEKL. Trimming pared 1 base from V and 5 bases from J, leaving 14 bases between. This CDR3 is 15 amino acids long. The CDR3 sequence: CASSQVVGSAYGYTF. In DNA form, the CDR3 reads TGCGCCAGCAGCCAAGTTGTAGGGAGCGCATATGGCTACACCTTC.